This passage covers 9 T cell receptor beta chains from one sample sequenced in a study of neurological immune-mediated disorders. MiXCR was run by TCRdb on the 5' RACE reads, yielding one entry per CDR3 protein. The repertoire includes tens of thousands of distinct CDR3 sequences, about 5.6% of them detected once, and 1.3% to 1.5% sits in the top ten. Material for sequencing was CD4+ T cells from blood. These receptors all stem from a young woman with multiple sclerosis.

This clonotype was recorded at least ten times. The rearrangement links TRBV6-5 to TRBJ1-1, with D possibly TRBD1 on 6 matching bases. Germline V gives CDR1 MNHEY, CDR2 SVGAGI. This CDR3 contains 15 residues. Trimming stripped 4 bases from V and 4 bases from J, with 16 bases between. CDR3 protein: CASSLRGASSTEAFF. In DNA, the CDR3 is TGTGCCAGCAGTTTACGGGGGGCCTCGAGCACTGAAGCTTTCTTT.

This clonotype was observed at least ten times. This chain uses TRBV2 with TRBJ2-7, with D unclear. V was trimmed by 5 bases and J by 3 bases, leaving 5 bases between them. The CDR3 loop spans 11 amino acids. CDR1 and CDR2 (germline): SNHLY, FYNNEI. CDR3 residues: CASSPIYEQYF. The CDR3 bases are TGTGCCAGCAGTCCTATCTACGAGCAGTACTTC.

Ten or more counts support this clonotype. The chain has TRBV29-1 and TRBJ2-7; D is uncertain. Trimming took 4 bases from V and 0 from J, leaving 13 bases between them. The CDR3 covers 14 residues. The germline V gene encodes CDR1 SQVTM and CDR2 ANQGSEA. The CDR3: CSVANGPISYEQYF. The CDR3 DNA reads as TGCAGCGTTGCTAACGGGCCTATCTCCTACGAGCAGTACTTC.

The J gene is TRBJ1-3, the V gene TRBV3-1; tentatively, D is TRBD1 (6 bases). In germline, CDR1 is LGHDT, CDR2 YNNKEL (reference sequence). The CDR3 extends over 16 amino acids. The V end was cut by 0 bases, the J end by 4 bases, with 13 bases between. The CDR3 DNA follows: TGTGCCAGCAGCCAAGATTGGCGGGGGCCAGGAAACACCATATATTTT. Amino acid sequence: CASSQDWRGPGNTIYF.

Sample share makes this clonotype medium-sized (0.01 to 0.1%). The chain combines TRBV28 with TRBJ1-1; TRBD1 matches 8 bases. This CDR3 is 14 amino acids long. Germline CDR1 is MDHEN and CDR2 is SYDVKM. The J segment lost 3 bases and the V segment lost 7 bases, leaving 7 bases of the junction unmatched. The CDR3 coding sequence is TGTGCCAGCAATCCAGGGGGCGCGTACACTGAAGCTTTCTTT. Translation: CASNPGGAYTEAFF. The variable domain in full, completed from reference TRBV28 and TRBJ1-1, reads DVKVTQSSRYLVKRTGEKVFLECVQDMDHENMFWYRQDPGLGLRLIYFSYDVKMKEKGDIPEGYSVSREKKERFSLILESASTNQTSMYLCASNPGGAYTEAFFGQGTRLTVV.

This clonotype was found many times. The CDR3 sequence: CASSSGLDTDTQYF. The CDR3, as DNA: TGCGCCAGCAGCTCTGGACTAGACACAGATACGCAGTATTTT. V and J are TRBV5-1 and TRBJ2-3; the match to TRBD2 covers 7 bases. CDR3 length: 14 amino acids. CDR1 is SGHRS, CDR2 YFSETQ, per germline. J lost 2 bases, V lost 3 bases, and 3 bases had no gene match.

The chain employs TRBV19 and TRBJ1-1; 7 nucleotides line up with TRBD1. J lost 1 base, V lost 1 base, and 6 bases had no gene match. The germline gives CDR1 LNHDA, CDR2 SQIVND (reference sequence). CDR3 length: 16 amino acids. This CDR3 reads CASSIGVNRGNTEAFF. The DNA for the CDR3 is TGTGCCAGTAGTATAGGTGTTAACAGGGGGAACACTGAAGCTTTCTTT.

At least ten counts were recorded for this clonotype. The genes are TRBV4-2 and TRBJ2-7; 10 bases line up with TRBD1. This CDR3 has 16 amino acids. Germline V gene data show CDR1 as LGHNA and CDR2 as YNFKEQ. J was trimmed by 7 bases and V by 0 bases; bases with no gene match: 9. As DNA, the CDR3 is TGTGCCAGCAGCCAAGACCGACAGGGGGCCTTGAGGGAGCAGTACTTC. This translates into CASSQDRQGALREQYF.

This clonotype was counted many times. The chain employs TRBV5-1 and TRBJ2-3; TRBD2 aligns across 7 bases. This CDR3 is built from 13 residues. Per germline, CDR1 SGHRS and CDR2 YFSETQ. V was pared by 5 bases and J by 1 base, with 1 base of the junction left unmatched. DNA of the CDR3: TGCGCCAGCAGGGGGGGGGGCACAGATACGCAGTATTTT. This encodes CASRGGGTDTQYF.